These T cell receptor beta chains were read from a single sample in a study of T cells in Graves' hyperthyroidism and ophthalmopathy. TCRdb reprocessed the multiplex PCR reads via MiXCR and lists one record per CDR3 protein. Among 450,000 to 700,000 distinct CDR3 sequences listed, just over 45% were seen once. Input material: peripheral blood or thyroid tissue (not recorded which). The source of these receptors is an adult woman with Graves' disease, either hyperthyroidism or ophthalmopathy (not recorded which). Each CDR3 is given with its conserved first and last residue. A D gene is named only where the DNA matches it firmly. Clone size appears in some rows only: once, few, many, or a class for an expanded clone.

J gene: TRBJ2-7; V gene: TRBV28; D gene: .; clone size: .; CDR3 protein: CAGNERGASYEQYF; CDR3 DNA: TGTGCCGGAAACGAAAGGGGGGCCTCCTACGAGCAGTACTTC
J gene: TRBJ2-7; V gene: TRBV7-9; D gene: .; clone size: few; CDR3 protein: CASSVGPGSGANEQYF; CDR3 DNA: TGTGCCAGCAGCGTAGGCCCAGGCTCTGGGGCCAACGAGCAGTACTTC
J gene: TRBJ1-1; V gene: TRBV14; D gene: .; clone size: many; CDR3 protein: CASSQTGLNTEAFF; CDR3 DNA: TGTGCCAGCAGCCAAACAGGGTTGAACACTGAAGCTTTCTTT
J gene: TRBJ2-6; V gene: TRBV2; D gene: .; clone size: many; CDR3 protein: CASSLGWGTGANVLTF; CDR3 DNA: TGTGCCAGCAGTCTGGGATGGGGGACCGGGGCCAACGTCCTGACTTTC
J gene: TRBJ2-5; V gene: TRBV20-1; D gene: .; clone size: many; CDR3 protein: CSAVFGAQETQYF; CDR3 DNA: TGCAGTGCTGTGTTTGGGGCGCAAGAGACCCAGTACTTC
J gene: TRBJ2-5; V gene: TRBV10-3; D gene: TRBD2; clone size: .; CDR3 protein: CAISESTSGEQETQYF; CDR3 DNA: TGTGCCATCAGTGAGTCGACTAGCGGGGAGCAAGAGACCCAGTACTTC
J gene: TRBJ2-5; V gene: TRBV25-1; D gene: TRBD2; clone size: .; CDR3 protein: CAVAGVGETQYF; CDR3 DNA: TGTGCTGTAGCGGGAGTTGGAGAGACCCAGTACTTC
J gene: TRBJ2-5; V gene: TRBV2; D gene: TRBD1; clone size: .; CDR3 protein: CASSRPGTGEETQYF; CDR3 DNA: TGTGCCAGCAGCCGACCTGGGACAGGGGAAGAGACCCAGTACTTC
J gene: TRBJ2-3; V gene: TRBV9; D gene: .; clone size: few; CDR3 protein: CASSARLSSTDTQYF; CDR3 DNA: TGTGCCAGCAGCGCCAGGCTTTCTAGCACAGATACGCAGTATTTT
J gene: TRBJ2-7; V gene: TRBV7-3; D gene: TRBD1; clone size: many; CDR3 protein: CASSPSTGVLNEQYF; CDR3 DNA: TGTGCCAGCAGCCCTTCGACAGGGGTATTAAACGAGCAGTACTTC
J gene: TRBJ1-1; V gene: TRBV5-1; D gene: .; clone size: .; CDR3 protein: CASSPGGLGAEAFF; CDR3 DNA: TGCGCCAGCAGCCCCGGAGGGCTGGGGGCTGAAGCTTTCTTT
J gene: TRBJ2-7; V gene: TRBV7-2; D gene: .; clone size: many; CDR3 protein: CASSFTRSYEQYF; CDR3 DNA: TGTGCCAGCAGCTTCACTAGAAGCTACGAGCAGTACTTC
J gene: TRBJ1-4; V gene: TRBV7-2; D gene: TRBD1; clone size: many; CDR3 protein: CASSVSSRGEKLFF; CDR3 DNA: TGTGCCAGCAGCGTCTCGTCCAGGGGGGAAAAACTGTTTTTT
J gene: TRBJ1-1; V gene: TRBV5-1; D gene: .; clone size: .; CDR3 protein: CASSRWGDGTEAFF; CDR3 DNA: TGCGCCAGCAGCCGCTGGGGTGATGGGACTGAAGCTTTCTTT
J gene: TRBJ1-1; V gene: TRBV9; D gene: .; clone size: .; CDR3 protein: CASSVGPGAGTEAFF; CDR3 DNA: TGTGCCAGCAGCGTAGGCCCAGGGGCAGGCACTGAAGCTTTCTTT
J gene: TRBJ1-1; V gene: TRBV4-1; D gene: .; clone size: many; CDR3 protein: CASSHPRATEAFF; CDR3 DNA: TGCGCCAGCAGCCACCCAAGGGCCACTGAAGCTTTCTTT
J gene: TRBJ1-3; V gene: TRBV28; D gene: TRBD1; clone size: many; CDR3 protein: CARSTGGKEDTIYF; CDR3 DNA: TGTGCCAGATCGACAGGGGGCAAGGAGGACACCATATATTTT
J gene: TRBJ1-2; V gene: TRBV10-3; D gene: TRBD1; clone size: once; CDR3 protein: CAISEGTGYGYTF; CDR3 DNA: TGTGCCATCAGTGAGGGGACAGGCTATGGCTACACCTTC
J gene: TRBJ1-1; V gene: TRBV19; D gene: .; clone size: many; CDR3 protein: CASSSSTPPNMNTEAFF; CDR3 DNA: TGTGCCAGTAGTAGTTCTACCCCCCCTAACATGAACACTGAAGCTTTCTTT